This TCR beta chain was captured in a study of cytomegalovirus exposure and HLA in healthy donors. Study-wide results and caveats: The only immune exposure information that was available was CMV serostatus.

A multiplex PCR was run with 60 Vbeta primers and 13 Jbeta primers. Original data processing: Counted up in a later analysis, unique TCR beta chains came to 65 million to 80 million, with around 12 million shared. Clones were read by immunoSEQ multiplex PCR, and TCRdb kept only the in-frame ones, dropping some. The V and J calls and clone size are taken from that table; D and trimming were inferred from the DNA. The sample consists of fewer than 200,000 clones, 83% of them appearing once. A remark on this clone: Its antigen is unidentified.

Germline V gene lookup returns CDR1 MDHEN and CDR2 SYDVKM. Trimming took off 3 bases at V and 0 bases at J, with 9 bases between the two ends. The CDR3 totals 14 residues. The material sequenced was PBMCs. The sequence came from a middle-aged man in good health and CMV-seropositive. The chain uses TRBV28 and TRBJ2-7, with D maybe TRBD1 (5 bases). The CDR3 sequence is CASSLGGHSYEQYF. The CDR3 region has the DNA TGTGCCAGCAGTTTGGGCGGACACTCCTACGAGCAGTACTTC. Full variable domain (remainder filled in from reference TRBV28 and TRBJ2-7): DVKVTQSSRYLVKRTGEKVFLECVQDMDHENMFWYRQDPGLGLRLIYFSYDVKMKEKGDIPEGYSVSREKKERFSLILESASTNQTSMYLCASSLGGHSYEQYFGPGTRLTVT.